This T cell receptor beta chain was recorded in a study of T cells after yellow fever vaccination. V dropped 5 bases and J dropped 6 bases, with 20 bases sitting between them. The CDR3 runs 16 residues. Germline CDR1 reads SGHVS; CDR2 reads FQNEAQ. 5'RACE template switching generated TCR cDNA, adding a universal primer site and UMIs. TCRdb used MiXCR to reprocess the 5' RACE reads, holding one entry per CDR3 protein. The profile shows approximately 550,000 distinct CDR3 sequences, approximately 21% of them singletons. The TCR comes from a man aged 30-40 years who received the YFV17D yellow fever vaccine. V and J are TRBV7-8 and TRBJ1-5; D remains unclear. The specimen comprised PBMCs, sampled 15 days after the yellow fever booster vaccination. CDR3 bases: TGTGCCAGCAGCCCCCTGGGTGGGCTCGGTTTTCAGCCCCAGCATTTT. It encodes CASSPLGGLGFQPQHF. Full variable domain (remainder filled in from reference TRBV7-8 and TRBJ1-5): GAGVSQSPRYKVAKRGQDVALRCDPISGHVSLFWYQQALGQGPEFLTYFQNEAQLDKSGLPSDRFFAERPEGSVSTLKIQRTQQEDSAVYLCASSPLGGLGFQPQHFGDGTRLSIL.